This record looks at one T cell receptor (beta chain) sequence and its context. Its antigen is still unknown. This specimen belongs to a study of T cell responses to AZD1222 COVID-19 vaccine. General study findings and limits: There were mostly white British donors and more females than males, and clonal diversity was possibly underestimated. Dominant at 160-218 and 743-854, vaccine-associated CD4 TCRs also spanned spike. Spike-specific TCR breadth and depth rose after two AZD1222 doses.

Trimming stripped 0 bases from V and 10 bases from J, with 18 bases between. CDR1 LGHNA and CDR2 YSLEER come from the germline V gene. The CDR3 runs to 16 residues. Sequencing was performed with immunoSEQ multiplex PCR; in TCRdb, only in-frame clones are kept and a portion is missing. The sample holds some 80,000 clones; roughly 88% are singletons and the top ten take 10%. The chain carries TRBV4-3 and TRBJ1-4; the D gene is possibly TRBD1 (5 bases). This clonotype was obtained from an adult who received the MenACWY meningococcal vaccine as a control. The specimen comprised peripheral blood, sampled 28 days after the second dose of the MenACWY control vaccine. The chain's CDR3 is CASSQERGTGQGKLFF. Here the CDR3 DNA reads TGCGCCAGCAGCCAAGAGCGTGGAACAGGCCAGGGAAAACTGTTTTTT.